The TCR beta chain described here comes from a study of metastatic and nonmetastatic thyroid tumors. There were no patients who had received any treatment before thyroid surgery. This clone was found a few times. Its antigen remains unidentified. Broader study findings: The study reportedly found significantly higher TCR beta diversity in malignant thyroid tumors than benign nodules, in blood and tumor.

The length of the CDR3 is 14 residues. Trimming cost V 3 bases and J 10 bases, with 13 bases left between them. Germline CDR1 is LNHDA and CDR2 is SQIVND (reference sequence). TCRdb recomputed clones from the PCR reads via MiXCR. The repertoire consists of around 15,000 clones, with roughly a quarter occurring once and the leading ten covering roughly 8%. The sequenced sample consisted of tumor tissue. The V gene is TRBV19, the J gene TRBJ1-6, with D maybe TRBD1 (6 bases). The sequence was collected from a female donor with papillary thyroid cancer or a benign thyroid nodule (not recorded which). Some clones in this sample may be carry-over from other donors' samples. DNA of the CDR3: TGTGCCAGTAGTATTGGGCAGGGGAGGTCACCCCTCCACTTT. Its protein is CASSIGQGRSPLHF.